This section outlines one T cell receptor beta chain sequence together with its context. What it recognizes is unknown. The read terminates 3 residues before the CDR3 end, so the remaining end is supplied by the germline J gene. Only in-frame clones appear in the TCRdb table, and some are missing; sequencing was by immunoSEQ multiplex PCR. This sample carries fewer than 20,000 clones, none of them present only once. The sample belongs to a study of T cell clonality in common variable immunodeficiency. J lost 5 bases, V lost 4 bases, and 4 bases had no gene match. Germline CDR1 is LNHDA and CDR2 is SQIVND (reference sequence). The CDR3 spans 13 residues. Regarding the study as a whole: TCRbeta clonality was increased in CVID versus healthy controls. Common variable immunodeficiency TCR beta sequences reportedly had fewer deletions and N-nucleotide insertions.

The CVID group had roughly 16 females and around 29 males, mean age roughly 40. No CVID subject was ill or on immunomodulatory drugs when sampled. The sequence derives from a human donor with common variable immunodeficiency. Sequenced: peripheral blood mononuclear cells. This chain uses TRBV19 with TRBJ1-1, with 7 bases that match TRBD1. CDR3 DNA (partial): TGTGCCAGTAGTAAGACAGGGACGACTGAA. Protein: CASSKTGTTE. The CDR3, in full, reads CASSKTGTTEAFF.